This TCR beta chain was sequenced for a study of blood T cell repertoires in COVID-19. Study background: T cells, B-cell-depleted T cells, or PBMCs provided the cDNA or gDNA that served as material.

Germline V lookup: CDR1 SNHLY, CDR2 FYNNEI. Unmatched junction bases numbered 5, after V lost 7 bases and J lost 5 bases. The CDR3 contains 12 residues. Original data processing: Researchers report that nucleated cell counts were estimated from reference gene primer amplification. Some clones are missing from TCRdb's copy, which holds only in-frame ones; the method was immunoSEQ multiplex PCR. Clonal size and the V and J genes are those of that table, whereas D and trimming came from the DNA. Of 250,000 to 300,000 clones in the sample, under 95% are singletons; the top ten hold 2.3%. The cohort comprised adults aged 18 to 89 years residing in under 25 US areas. Clinical histories supplied by participants themselves formed the basis of cohort assignment.

The chain recombines TRBV2 with TRBJ2-7; 7 nucleotides match TRBD1. This sequence was found in a woman aged 40 to 50 with acute COVID-19. Material: PBMCs or T cells enriched from blood (not recorded which). CDR3 DNA sequence: TGTGCCAGCACTAGGGACAGCCACGAGCAGTACTTC. Translated, it gives CASTRDSHEQYF.